This is a list of T cell receptor beta chains from one sample in a study of blood T cells in healthy people across ages. One entry per CDR3 protein results from TCRdb running MiXCR on the 5' RACE reads. In the table there are about 1.5 million distinct CDR3 sequences, roughly 43% of which are singletons. The sample taken for sequencing was blood. Receptor source: a woman between 18 and 29 years old in good health. Both conserved end residues are part of each CDR3. A D gene is named only where the DNA matches it firmly. Rows may omit the clone size; those that give it use once, few, many or a size class.

d_gene: TRBD1; v_gene: TRBV6-2/TRBV6-3; abundance: .; j_gene: TRBJ2-5; CDR3nt: TGTGCCAGCAGTTACGTGAGGACAGGGGGCTACAATGAGCAGTACTTC; CDR3aa: CASSYVRTGGYNEQYF
d_gene: TRBD1; v_gene: TRBV6-2/TRBV6-3; abundance: .; j_gene: TRBJ2-7; CDR3nt: TGTGCCAGCAACCACCAGGCAGGGGGCAACGAGCAGTACTTC; CDR3aa: CASNHQAGGNEQYF
d_gene: TRBD1; v_gene: TRBV29-1; abundance: few; j_gene: TRBJ1-3; CDR3nt: TGCAGCGTGCAGGGGGCTGGAAACACCATATATTTT; CDR3aa: CSVQGAGNTIYF
d_gene: .; v_gene: TRBV20-1; abundance: few; j_gene: TRBJ2-5; CDR3nt: TGCAGTACACTAGAAGCGACAGAAGAGACCCAGTACTTC; CDR3aa: CSTLEATEETQYF
d_gene: .; v_gene: TRBV28; abundance: few; j_gene: TRBJ1-2; CDR3nt: TGTGCCAGCAGTCTTCGGCACGGTGGCTACACCTTC; CDR3aa: CASSLRHGGYTF
d_gene: .; v_gene: TRBV4-3; abundance: .; j_gene: TRBJ2-7; CDR3nt: TGCGCCAGCAGCCAAGGGCGACAGGATATTTACGAGCAGTACTTC; CDR3aa: CASSQGRQDIYEQYF
d_gene: .; v_gene: TRBV2; abundance: .; j_gene: TRBJ2-1; CDR3nt: TGTGCCAGCAGTCCCGACAGGGACTACGAGATTACCGATGAGCAGTTCTTC; CDR3aa: CASSPDRDYEITDEQFF
d_gene: TRBD1; v_gene: TRBV11-2; abundance: few; j_gene: TRBJ2-7; CDR3nt: TGTGCCAGCAGCTACCGGACAGGGTTTGACGAGCAGTACTTC; CDR3aa: CASSYRTGFDEQYF
d_gene: TRBD1; v_gene: TRBV20-1; abundance: .; j_gene: TRBJ1-2; CDR3nt: TGCAGTGCTAGAGATTCGGGGACAGGGGGTGTTGGCTACACCTTC; CDR3aa: CSARDSGTGGVGYTF
d_gene: .; v_gene: TRBV6-5; abundance: few; j_gene: TRBJ2-6; CDR3nt: TGTGCCAGCAGTTACTCACCCCTAGGCCCTGGGGCCAACGTCCTGACTTTC; CDR3aa: CASSYSPLGPGANVLTF
d_gene: TRBD2; v_gene: TRBV9; abundance: .; j_gene: TRBJ2-3; CDR3nt: TGTGCCAGCAGCGCGACTAGCGTCTTCACAGATACGCAGTATTTT; CDR3aa: CASSATSVFTDTQYF
d_gene: .; v_gene: TRBV30; abundance: .; j_gene: TRBJ1-1; CDR3nt: TGTGCCTGGAGTGACGGTAACACTGAAGCTTTCTTT; CDR3aa: CAWSDGNTEAFF
d_gene: .; v_gene: TRBV28; abundance: .; j_gene: TRBJ1-2; CDR3nt: TGTGCCAGTAAGGGTTTTTCTAACTATGGCTACACCTTC; CDR3aa: CASKGFSNYGYTF
d_gene: .; v_gene: TRBV6-5; abundance: many; j_gene: TRBJ2-7; CDR3nt: TGTGCCAGCAGTTACAGGGGGAGATACGAGCAGTACTTC; CDR3aa: CASSYRGRYEQYF
d_gene: .; v_gene: TRBV20-1; abundance: .; j_gene: TRBJ1-1; CDR3nt: TGCAGTGCTAGTTGGGGGGGGCAGGACACTGAAGCTTTCTTT; CDR3aa: CSASWGGQDTEAFF